This T cell receptor beta chain was recorded in a study of naive CD8 T cells in extremely preterm neonates. Regarding the study as a whole: Term neonates around 0.4%, young children 0.03%, adults roughly 0.0095%; preterm neonates shared around 2.5%. Preterm neonates had significantly lower iChao1 richness than other age groups. Relative to older groups, preterm infants had shorter, less trimmed CDR3s with fewer N additions.

In this sample, this clone turned up once. Its antigen is unidentified. TCRdb's table, derived via immunoSEQ multiplex PCR, lists solely in-frame clones and lacks some. The repertoire holds about 5,300 clones, with around 97% as singletons. The ends lost 4 bases at V and 13 bases at J; junction bases unmatched: 13. Germline values: CDR1 SEHNR, CDR2 FQNEAQ (reference sequence). This CDR3 is 14 amino acids long. The sequenced material came from naive CD8+ T cells from blood. The chain recombines TRBV7-9 with TRBJ2-1; TRBD2 agrees at 7 bases. The TCR comes from a human donor in good health. The CDR3 loop is CASSSQGGGSLQFF. The CDR3 bases are TGTGCCAGCAGCTCGCAGGGAGGCGGGAGTCTACAGTTCTTC.